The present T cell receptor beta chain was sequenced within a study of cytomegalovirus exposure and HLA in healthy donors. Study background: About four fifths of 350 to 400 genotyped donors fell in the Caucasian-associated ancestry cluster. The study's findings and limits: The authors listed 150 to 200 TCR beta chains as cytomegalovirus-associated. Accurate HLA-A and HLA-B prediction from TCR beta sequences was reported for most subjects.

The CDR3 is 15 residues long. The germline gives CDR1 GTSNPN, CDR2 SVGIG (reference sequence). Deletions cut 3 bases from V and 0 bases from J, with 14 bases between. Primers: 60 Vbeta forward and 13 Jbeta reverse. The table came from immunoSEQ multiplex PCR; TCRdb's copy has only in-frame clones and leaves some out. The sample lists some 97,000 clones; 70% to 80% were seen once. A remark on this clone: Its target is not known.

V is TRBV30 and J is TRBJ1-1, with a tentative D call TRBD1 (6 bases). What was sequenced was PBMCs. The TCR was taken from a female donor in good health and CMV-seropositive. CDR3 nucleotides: TGTGCCTGGAGCACAGGGCTTTCTATGAACACTGAAGCTTTCTTT. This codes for CAWSTGLSMNTEAFF.